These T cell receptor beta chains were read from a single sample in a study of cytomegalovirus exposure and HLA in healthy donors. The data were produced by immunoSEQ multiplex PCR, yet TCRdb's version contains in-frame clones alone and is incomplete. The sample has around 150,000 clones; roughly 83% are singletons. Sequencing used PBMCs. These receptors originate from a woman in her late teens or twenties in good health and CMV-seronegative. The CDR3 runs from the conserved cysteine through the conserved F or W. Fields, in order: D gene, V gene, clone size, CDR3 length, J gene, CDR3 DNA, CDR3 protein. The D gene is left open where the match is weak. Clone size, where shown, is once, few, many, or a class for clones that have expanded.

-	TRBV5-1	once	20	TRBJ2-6	TGCGCCAGCAGCCAGAGGGGGTTGTCGGTTTTAAGCTCTGGGGCCAACGTCCTGACTTTC	CASSQRGLSVLSSGANVLTF
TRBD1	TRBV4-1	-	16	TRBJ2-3	TGCGCCAGCAGCCAAGTAGGGGGCGGTGTGGCAGATACGCAGTATTTT	CASSQVGGGVADTQYF
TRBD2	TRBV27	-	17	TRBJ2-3	TGTGCCAACCCGGGGACTAGTGAGAGAAGGCACACAGATACGCAGTATTTT	CANPGTSERRHTDTQYF
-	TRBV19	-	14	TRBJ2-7	TGTGCCAGTAGTATGAGGACAGCCTACTACGAGCAGTACTTC	CASSMRTAYYEQYF
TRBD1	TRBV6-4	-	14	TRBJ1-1	TGTGCCAGCAGTGTATCAGGGGGAGTCACTGAAGCTTTCTTT	CASSVSGGVTEAFF
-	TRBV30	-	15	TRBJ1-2	TGTGCCTGGAGTGTGATGACAGGCGTTAACTATGGCTACACCTTC	CAWSVMTGVNYGYTF
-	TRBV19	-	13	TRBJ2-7	TGTGCCAGTAGTACCCCCTTCAGCTACGAGCAGTACTTC	CASSTPFSYEQYF
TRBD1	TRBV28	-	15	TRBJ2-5	TGTGCCAGCAGTCGGGGACAGGCCATGCAAGAGACCCAGTACTTC	CASSRGQAMQETQYF
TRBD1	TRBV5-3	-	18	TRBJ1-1	TGTGCCAGAAGTCAGGTAGCAACCCGGGACAGGGTACAAACTGAAGCTTTCTTT	CARSQVATRDRVQTEAFF
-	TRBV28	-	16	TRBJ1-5	TGTGCCAGCAGTTTATTGACAGGTCCAGGCAATCAGCCCCAGCATTTT	CASSLLTGPGNQPQHF
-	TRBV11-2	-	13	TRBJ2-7	TGTGCCAGCAGCTCCCAGGGCTCCTACGAGCAGTACTTC	CASSSQGSYEQYF
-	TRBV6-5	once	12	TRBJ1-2	TGTGCCAGCAGACAGGGTGGAAATGGCTACACCTTC	CASRQGGNGYTF
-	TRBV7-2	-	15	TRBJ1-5	TGTGCCAGCAGCTTATATTCACAGGGCAATCAGCCCCAGCATTTT	CASSLYSQGNQPQHF
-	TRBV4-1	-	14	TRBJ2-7	TGCGCCAGCAGCCGAGTCCGGGTAGGAGGCGAGCAGTACTTC	CASSRVRVGGEQYF
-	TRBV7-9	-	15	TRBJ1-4	TGTGCCAGCAGCGATTCCAGGGGATGGGATGAAAAACTGTTTTTT	CASSDSRGWDEKLFF